There are many counts of the clone carrying this TCR beta chain. The antigen is undetermined. These data originate in a study of T cell repertoires in cytomegalovirus infection. Study-wide background: TCR beta signatures that were public indicated CMV infection and matching HLA type. Overall study results and limits: CMV-specific TCR beta clonotypes restricted by HLA-C dominated the ex vivo response.

Germline-derived CDR1 and CDR2 are SGHVS and FQNEAQ. This CDR3 comprises 16 residues. Trimming took off 2 bases at V and 5 bases at J, with 16 bases between the two ends. TCRdb re-analysed the reads in MiXCR, keeping a single row per CDR3 protein. This table has about 920,000 distinct CDR3 sequences, less than 35% appearing once. The chain recombines TRBV7-8 with TRBJ2-1; a weak D match, TRBD1 (6 bases). The source is a human donor in good health (CMV status not recorded). Some clones in this sample may be carry-over from other donors' samples. Sequenced material: cultured CD8+ T cells from PBMCs, taken from culture after CMV antigen stimulation. The CDR3 loop reads CASSLRSSRGNNEQFF. As DNA, the CDR3 is TGTGCCAGCAGCTTAAGGTCATCCAGGGGTAACAATGAGCAGTTCTTC.